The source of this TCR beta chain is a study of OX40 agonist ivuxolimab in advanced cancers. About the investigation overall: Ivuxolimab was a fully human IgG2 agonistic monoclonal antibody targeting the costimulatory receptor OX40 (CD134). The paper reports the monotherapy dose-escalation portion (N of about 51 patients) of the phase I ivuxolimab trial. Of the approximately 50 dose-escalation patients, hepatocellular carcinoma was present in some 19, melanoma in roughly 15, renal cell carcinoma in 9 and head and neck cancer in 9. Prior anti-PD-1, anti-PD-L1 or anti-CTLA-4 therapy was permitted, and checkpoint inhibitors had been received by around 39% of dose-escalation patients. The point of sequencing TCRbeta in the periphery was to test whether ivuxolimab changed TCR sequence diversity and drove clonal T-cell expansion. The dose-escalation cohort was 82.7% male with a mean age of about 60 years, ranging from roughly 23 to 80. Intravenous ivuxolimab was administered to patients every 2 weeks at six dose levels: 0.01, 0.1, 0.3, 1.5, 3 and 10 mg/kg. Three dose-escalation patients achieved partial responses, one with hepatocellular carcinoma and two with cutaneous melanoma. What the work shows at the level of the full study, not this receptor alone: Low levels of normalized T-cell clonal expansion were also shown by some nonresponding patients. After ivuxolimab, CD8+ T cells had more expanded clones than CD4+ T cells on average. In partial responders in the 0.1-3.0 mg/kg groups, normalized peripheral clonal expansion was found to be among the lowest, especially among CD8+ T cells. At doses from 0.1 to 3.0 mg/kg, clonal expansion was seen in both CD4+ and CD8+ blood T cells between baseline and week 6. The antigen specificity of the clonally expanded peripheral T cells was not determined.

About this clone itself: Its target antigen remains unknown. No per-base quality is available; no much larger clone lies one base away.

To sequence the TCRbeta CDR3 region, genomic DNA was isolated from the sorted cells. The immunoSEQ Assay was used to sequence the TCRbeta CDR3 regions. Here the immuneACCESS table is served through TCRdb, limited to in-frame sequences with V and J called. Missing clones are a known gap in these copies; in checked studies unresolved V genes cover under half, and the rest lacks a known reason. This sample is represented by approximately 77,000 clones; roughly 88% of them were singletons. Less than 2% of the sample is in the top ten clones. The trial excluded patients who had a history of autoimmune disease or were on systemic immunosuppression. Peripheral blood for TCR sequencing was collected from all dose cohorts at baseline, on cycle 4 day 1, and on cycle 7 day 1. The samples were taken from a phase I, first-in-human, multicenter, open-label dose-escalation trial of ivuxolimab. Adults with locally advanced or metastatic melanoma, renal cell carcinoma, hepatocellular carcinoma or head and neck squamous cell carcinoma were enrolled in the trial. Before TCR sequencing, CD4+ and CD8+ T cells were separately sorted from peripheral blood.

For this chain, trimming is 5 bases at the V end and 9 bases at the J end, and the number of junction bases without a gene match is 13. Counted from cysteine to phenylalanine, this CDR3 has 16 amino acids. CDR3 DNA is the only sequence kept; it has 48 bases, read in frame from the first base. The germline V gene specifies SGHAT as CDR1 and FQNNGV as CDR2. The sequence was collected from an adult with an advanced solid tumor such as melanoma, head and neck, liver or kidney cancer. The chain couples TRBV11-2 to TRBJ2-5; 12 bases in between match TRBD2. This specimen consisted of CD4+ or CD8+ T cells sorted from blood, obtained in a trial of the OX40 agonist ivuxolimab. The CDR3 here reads CASSPGLAGNRVAQYF. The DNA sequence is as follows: TGTGCCAGCAGCCCCGGACTAGCGGGGAACCGGGTGGCCCAGTACTTC. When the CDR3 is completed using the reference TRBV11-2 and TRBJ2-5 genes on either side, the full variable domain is EAGVAQSPRYKIIEKRQSVAFWCNPISGHATLYWYQQILGQGPKLLIQFQNNGVVDDSQLPKDRFSAERLKGVDSTLKIQPAKLEDSAVYLCASSPGLAGNRVAQYFGPGTRLLVL.